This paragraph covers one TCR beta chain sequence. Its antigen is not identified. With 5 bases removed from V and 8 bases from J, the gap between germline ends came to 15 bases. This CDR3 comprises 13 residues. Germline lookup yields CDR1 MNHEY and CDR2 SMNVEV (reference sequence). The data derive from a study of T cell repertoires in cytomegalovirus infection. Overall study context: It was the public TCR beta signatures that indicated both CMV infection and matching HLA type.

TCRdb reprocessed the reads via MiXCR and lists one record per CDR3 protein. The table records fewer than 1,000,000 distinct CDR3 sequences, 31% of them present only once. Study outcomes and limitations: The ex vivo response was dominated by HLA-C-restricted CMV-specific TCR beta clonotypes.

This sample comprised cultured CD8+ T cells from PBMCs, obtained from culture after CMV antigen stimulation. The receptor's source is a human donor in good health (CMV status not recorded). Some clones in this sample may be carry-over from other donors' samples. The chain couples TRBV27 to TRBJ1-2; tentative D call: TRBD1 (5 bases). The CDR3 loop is CASSQWDRVGYTF. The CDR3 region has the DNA TGTGCCAGCAGTCAGTGGGACCGTGTGGGCTACACCTTC.